There are a few counts of the clone carrying this T cell receptor (beta chain). What it recognizes is unknown. The data are from a study of post-analysis software for immune sequencing data. Study summary: The disease courses covered relapsing-remitting, secondary progressive and progressive-relapsing multiple sclerosis. Findings and limits, study-wide: Controls had significantly higher normalized Chao1 diversity than multiple sclerosis patients. The authors found that F measure strongly co-clustered same-batch samples.

Prepared libraries of TCR beta cDNA carried unique molecular identifiers. Yield was roughly 500,000 cDNA molecules from around 1 to 9.1 million T cells. TCRdb recomputed calls from the PCR reads with MiXCR, one row per CDR3 protein. The repertoire includes fewer than 850,000 distinct CDR3 sequences, around 45% of them detected once, and roughly 5% sits in the top ten. Material: blood. The source is a girl aged 10 to 17 with multiple sclerosis.

The CDR3 protein is CAIRPGGHQETQYF. CDR3 nucleotides: TGTGCCATCAGACCAGGGGGCCACCAAGAGACCCAGTACTTC. This rearrangement joins TRBV10-3 to TRBJ2-5; 8 bases line up with TRBD1. CDR1 and CDR2 from the germline V gene are ENHRY and SYGVKD. V shed 6 bases, J shed 0 bases, and the junction held 3 bases outside the gene matches. CDR3 size: 14 residues.